This is a list of T cell receptor beta chains from one sample in a study of blood T cells in healthy people across ages. TCRdb analysed the 5' RACE reads with MiXCR anew, one entry per CDR3 protein. Altogether 1.8 million or so distinct CDR3 sequences are present, 35% to 50% being singletons, with the ten largest covering around 23%. Sequenced input: blood. Receptors were obtained from a human donor in good health. The CDR3 runs from the conserved cysteine through the conserved F or W. D genes are given only for firm matches. Expanded clones get a size class; other rows say once, few or many, or leave the size out.

cdr3_nt cdr3_aa v_call d_call clone_size j_call
TGCAGTGCTATAGAGGGGAAAGAGACCCAGTACTTC CSAIEGKETQYF TRBV20-1 - - TRBJ2-5
TGTGCCACCCAGGACTCCGGGACAGGGGATTCACCCCTCCACTTT CATQDSGTGDSPLHF TRBV10-3 TRBD1 few TRBJ1-6
TGTGCCAGCAGCCAAGTTGGGGCAGCTAACTATGGCTACACCTTC CASSQVGAANYGYTF TRBV4-2 - many TRBJ1-2
TGTGCCACCAGTGATAATGGGGGGGACACTGAAGCTTTCTTT CATSDNGGDTEAFF TRBV24-1 - few TRBJ1-1
TGCGCCAGCAGCCGATCGACAGGGAGAAGTGAAAAACTGTTTTTT CASSRSTGRSEKLFF TRBV4-1 TRBD1 few TRBJ1-4
TGTGCCAGCAGCCCCCAGGGGACCGGAGGACAGCCCCAGCATTTT CASSPQGTGGQPQHF TRBV7-2 - - TRBJ1-5
TGTGCCAGCAGCTTAGCGGGACAGACAACCGGGGAGCTGTTTTTT CASSLAGQTTGELFF TRBV7-2 TRBD1 few TRBJ2-2
TGTGCCAGCAGGCGGACGGCCCTAAATAATTCACCCCTCCACTTT CASRRTALNNSPLHF TRBV7-2 - few TRBJ1-6
TGTGCCTGGAGTCCAGGGATAGAGCAGTACTTC CAWSPGIEQYF TRBV30 - - TRBJ2-7
TGCGCCAGCAGCCAAGGACGCCCGCCCAACATTCAGTACTTC CASSQGRPPNIQYF TRBV4-3 - few TRBJ2-4
TGTGCCAGCAGCTTAGGGCTGATTAGGACAGGGGGAACCTACGAGCAGTACTTC CASSLGLIRTGGTYEQYF TRBV7-2 TRBD1 few TRBJ2-7
TGCGCCAGCAGCCAGGTCCCGACCCGTTGGCGTTACGAGCAGTACTTC CASSQVPTRWRYEQYF TRBV4-1 - - TRBJ2-7
TGTGCCAGCAGCTTAAATGTACAGGGGAACTCACCCCTCCACTTT CASSLNVQGNSPLHF TRBV7-6 TRBD1 few TRBJ1-6
TGTGCCAGCAGCTTCGGGGACAGACCCTACGAGCAGTACTTC CASSFGDRPYEQYF TRBV7-8 TRBD1 few TRBJ2-7
TGTGCCAGCAGCTTAGGGGAAAATCAGCCCCAGCATTTT CASSLGENQPQHF TRBV7-6 - medium-sized TRBJ1-5
TGTGCCAGCAGCGGGGGACGGATGAACACTGAAGCTTTCTTT CASSGGRMNTEAFF TRBV9 - - TRBJ1-1
TGTGCCAGCAGTGTTTTTGGGGGACATGAAAACGAGCAGTACTTC CASSVFGGHENEQYF TRBV25-1 - few TRBJ2-7
TGTGCCAGCAGCTTAGCCCGAAGGGGATTTGGCTACACCTTC CASSLARRGFGYTF TRBV7-9 - few TRBJ1-2
TGTGCCAGCAGTCTGGGACACAAATACGAGCAGTACTTC CASSLGHKYEQYF TRBV6-2/TRBV6-3 - - TRBJ2-7
TGCGCCAGCGGCTCGGACCCGGGGGCAGATACGCAGTATTTT CASGSDPGADTQYF TRBV5-1 - - TRBJ2-3
TGCAGTGCTAGAGATATCACAGGGCTGACGCAGTATTTT CSARDITGLTQYF TRBV20-1 - - TRBJ2-3
TGCGCCAGCAGCCATTCTCCCTCCGGGGAGGCCGTACACACGCAGTATTTT CASSHSPSGEAVHTQYF TRBV4-3 - once TRBJ2-3
TGCAGTGCCCGGGAGGCTGGGGCCAACGCCCTGACTTTC CSAREAGANALTF TRBV20-1 TRBD2 - TRBJ2-6
TGTGCCAGCAGTTTTTTTCGGGACGGAGCCTACGTGCAGTACTTC CASSFFRDGAYVQYF TRBV28 - - TRBJ2-7
TGCAGTGCCCAGGGAGGGGGCAGGGAAAAACTGTTTTTT CSAQGGGREKLFF TRBV20-1 TRBD1 - TRBJ1-4
TGCAGTGCTAGAGATTGGGGCAGCAACTACGAGCAGTACTTC CSARDWGSNYEQYF TRBV20-1 - - TRBJ2-7
TGTGCCAGCTTTTCCGGGACAGGGAGCCAAGAGACCCAGTACTTC CASFSGTGSQETQYF TRBV18 TRBD1 - TRBJ2-5
TGCGCCAGCAGCCCCTGGGGTTACAATGAGCAGTTCTTC CASSPWGYNEQFF TRBV5-1 - - TRBJ2-1
TGTGCCAGCAGCTTGGGTGGGTCAGATACGCAGTATTTT CASSLGGSDTQYF TRBV5-1 - many TRBJ2-3
TGCGCCAGCAGCCAAGATACAGGGTCCTCGGGGCCCCAGCATTTT CASSQDTGSSGPQHF TRBV4-3 - - TRBJ1-5
TGTGCCAGCAGGGGACCCGAGGCCCGCCAAGGTGAAAAACTGTTTTTT CASRGPEARQGEKLFF TRBV6-5 - - TRBJ1-4
TGTGCCAGCAGCCCCGGGGTACAAAAACTGTTTTTT CASSPGVQKLFF TRBV12-3/TRBV12-4 - many TRBJ1-4
TGTGCCAGCACCACGGGAGGGCACACTGAAGCTTTCTTT CASTTGGHTEAFF TRBV28 - - TRBJ1-1
TGTGCCAGCAGTTACTCGAGTGGGGTTAACACTGAAGCTTTCTTT CASSYSSGVNTEAFF TRBV6-5 - few TRBJ1-1
TGTGCCGGCAGTGAAGGTCAGGGTGATACGCAGTATTTT CAGSEGQGDTQYF TRBV6-1 - - TRBJ2-3
TGCGCCAGCAGCCACGACCCAGAGACAGGTTCGAACACTGAAGCTTTCTTT CASSHDPETGSNTEAFF TRBV4-1 - - TRBJ1-1
TGCGCCAGCACCACCGACAGGGTCTCGCAGTTCTTC CASTTDRVSQFF TRBV5-1 TRBD1 - TRBJ2-1
TGCAGCGTTGCGACAGGGGAAGGGGGCTACACCTTC CSVATGEGGYTF TRBV29-1 TRBD1 - TRBJ1-2
TGTGCCAGCAGTGAGCCGGGTATTGACACTGAAGCTTTCTTT CASSEPGIDTEAFF TRBV6-1 - - TRBJ1-1
TGTGCCAGCAGCCTGGCCGGCTTCACAGATACGCAGTATTTT CASSLAGFTDTQYF TRBV9 - many TRBJ2-3
TGTGCCAGCAGTTTTGGGACAGGGGGTGGGAGAGGCAATCAGCCCCAGCATTTT CASSFGTGGGRGNQPQHF TRBV27 TRBD1 - TRBJ1-5
TGTGCCAGCAGCTCTAACCCGGGACAGGTAGAGCAGTTCTTC CASSSNPGQVEQFF TRBV5-5 TRBD1 once TRBJ2-1
TGTGCCAGCAGCTTAGAGGGGGCGGCCAAAAACATTCAGTACTTC CASSLEGAAKNIQYF TRBV11-3 - many TRBJ2-4
TGTGCCAGCAGTTACTCGAACAGCTACGGTGAGCAGTTCTTC CASSYSNSYGEQFF TRBV6-2/TRBV6-3 - few TRBJ2-1
TGCAGTGCTAGAGAAGGGACAGGCTCCTACAATGAGCAGTTCTTC CSAREGTGSYNEQFF TRBV20-1 TRBD1 - TRBJ2-1
TGTACCAGCAGTTACGGGGGCACTTTCTATGGCTACACCTTC CTSSYGGTFYGYTF TRBV6-6 - once TRBJ1-2
TGTGCCAGCGGTCTGTTAGCGTGGTCGGATGAAAAACTGTTTTTT CASGLLAWSDEKLFF TRBV6-5 - - TRBJ1-4
TGTGCCAGCAGCCAGACAGGGTTCGGATATGGCTACACCTTC CASSQTGFGYGYTF TRBV6-5 TRBD1 many TRBJ1-2
TGTGCCAGCAGCCCGGAACCGGGACAGGGGGCGCCGACAGCTTTCTTT CASSPEPGQGAPTAFF TRBV3-1 TRBD1 few TRBJ1-1
TGCAGCGCCGGCCCAGACGGCCTAATGAACACTGAAGCTTTCTTT CSAGPDGLMNTEAFF TRBV29-1 - few TRBJ1-1
TGTGCCAGCACCCTAGCGGGGGGCGGGTGGAATGAGCAGTTCTTC CASTLAGGGWNEQFF TRBV27 TRBD2 few TRBJ2-1
TGCAGTGCTAGAGATTTCAGGGCGGGGTATGGCTACACCTTC CSARDFRAGYGYTF TRBV20-1 - few TRBJ1-2
TGTGCCAGCAGCGTTGACAGGAGCACAGATACGCAGTATTTT CASSVDRSTDTQYF TRBV9 - few TRBJ2-3
TGCAGTGCTATGGTTTCCTACGAGCAGTACTTC CSAMVSYEQYF TRBV20-1 - - TRBJ2-7
TGTGCCAGCAGTTACCAGAGGGTGGGCAATCAGCCCCAGCATTTT CASSYQRVGNQPQHF TRBV6-6 - - TRBJ1-5
TGCAGTGCTAGAGATCCGCAAAATCAGCCCCAGCATTTT CSARDPQNQPQHF TRBV20-1 - - TRBJ1-5
TGTGCCAGCAGTTACTCGCAAGAATACGAGCAGTACTTC CASSYSQEYEQYF TRBV6-6 - few TRBJ2-7
TGTGCCAGCAGCTTTGGAGGTGGGGCCCTCACAGATACGCAGTATTTT CASSFGGGALTDTQYF TRBV7-2 - - TRBJ2-3
TGTGCCACCAGCAGCCGGCTAGCGGCTCCCTACAATGAGCAGTTCTTC CATSSRLAAPYNEQFF TRBV15 TRBD2 - TRBJ2-1